This paragraph reports one TCR beta chain. Its antigen is not known. Every isolated RNA sample was fully reverse transcribed, so sequencing captured expressed TCRB transcripts. Naive, central memory and regulatory T cell samples came to a mean of around 3.5 million reads. Measured with immunoSEQ multiplex PCR; TCRdb has only the in-frame clones, and not every one. The sample lists nearly 700,000 clones; about an eighth were seen once. The sample comes from a study of beta chain features in type 1 diabetes. Trimming took off 3 bases at V and 0 bases at J, with 9 bases between the two ends. This CDR3 contains 16 residues. Germline values: CDR1 SGHDN, CDR2 FVKESK. Study results and caveats: In every one of the four CD4+ subsets, TCRB CDR3s were moderately but significantly shorter in Type 1 diabetes patients.

Sequenced input: naive CD4+ T cells from blood. This TCR derives from a man younger than 35 with type 1 diabetes. The chain employs TRBV14 and TRBJ2-6; D is perhaps TRBD1 (5 bases). In DNA, the CDR3 is TGTGCCAGCAGCCAGGCAGGGCGCTCTGGGGCCAACGTCCTGACTTTC. This translates into CASSQAGRSGANVLTF.